This TCR beta chain originates from a study of blood T cell repertoires in COVID-19. At the level of the study: From T cells, B-cell-depleted T cells, or PBMCs came the material, which was cDNA or gDNA.

Study members were between about 18 and 95 years old and lived in 20 to 30 US regions. Participants were placed into cohorts based on the clinical history they reported. In the original workflow: Scientists estimated how many nucleated cells there were by amplifying reference gene primers. Assay: immunoSEQ multiplex PCR; the TCRdb copy retains only in-frame clones and omits some. V and J calls and clone size are those listed in that table; D and trimming were worked out from the DNA. The sample includes 200,000 to 250,000 clones, approximately 80% of them seen just once. Germline V gives CDR1 MNHEY, CDR2 SVGAGI. The CDR3 totals 15 residues. V lost 7 bases to trimming and J lost 6 bases, with 18 bases between them.

Sequencing was performed on PBMCs or T cells enriched from blood (not recorded which). The chain carries TRBV6-5 and TRBJ1-4; no clear D. This receptor was taken from a woman aged 40 to 50 with acute COVID-19. The DNA for the CDR3 is TGTGCCAGCACCACCCAGGTGGCATGGGATGAAAAACTGTTTTTT. Protein: CASTTQVAWDEKLFF.